This T cell receptor beta chain was observed in a study of blood T cell repertoires in COVID-19. Study background: The cDNA or gDNA used as material had been derived from T cells, B-cell-depleted T cells, or PBMCs.

The germline gives CDR1 MDHEN, CDR2 SYDVKM. V lost 5 bases, J lost 3 bases, and 3 bases stayed unmatched. The CDR3 has 14 amino acids. Authors' data handling: Amplification of reference gene primers was used by the study to estimate nucleated cell counts. Method: immunoSEQ multiplex PCR; TCRdb's copy keeps in-frame clones and lacks some. The V and J calls and clone size come from that table; D and trimming were worked out from the DNA. The sample has about 200,000 clones, 65% to 85% seen once. Sequencing was performed on PBMCs or T cells enriched from blood (not recorded which). The sequence was collected from a man between 35 and 55 years old who had recovered from COVID-19. The V gene is TRBV28, the J gene TRBJ2-2; 7 nucleotides align to TRBD1. The CDR3 loop reads CASSRGLDTGELFF. CDR3 DNA: TGTGCCAGCAGTAGGGGGCTGGACACCGGGGAGCTGTTTTTT. The whole variable domain, filled in from reference TRBV28 and TRBJ2-2, reads DVKVTQSSRYLVKRTGEKVFLECVQDMDHENMFWYRQDPGLGLRLIYFSYDVKMKEKGDIPEGYSVSREKKERFSLILESASTNQTSMYLCASSRGLDTGELFFGEGSRLTVL.